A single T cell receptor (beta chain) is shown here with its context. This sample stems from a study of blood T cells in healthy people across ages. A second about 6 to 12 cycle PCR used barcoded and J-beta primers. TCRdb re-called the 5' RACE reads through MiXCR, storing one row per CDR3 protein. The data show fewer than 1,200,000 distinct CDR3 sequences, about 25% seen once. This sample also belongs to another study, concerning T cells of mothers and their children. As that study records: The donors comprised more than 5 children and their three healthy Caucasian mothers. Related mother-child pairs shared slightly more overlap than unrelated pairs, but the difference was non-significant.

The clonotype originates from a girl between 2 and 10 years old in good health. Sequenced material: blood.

CDR3: CARPLKGINRNGGNTIYF. In DNA, the CDR3 is TGTGCCAGGCCGCTTAAGGGCATAAACAGGAACGGAGGAAACACCATATATTTT. V usage is TRBV2 and J usage is TRBJ1-3, with a tentative D call TRBD1 (5 bases). From germline, CDR1 is SNHLY and CDR2 FYNNEI. This CDR3 has 18 amino acids. V was trimmed by 9 bases and J by 4 bases, leaving 28 bases between them.